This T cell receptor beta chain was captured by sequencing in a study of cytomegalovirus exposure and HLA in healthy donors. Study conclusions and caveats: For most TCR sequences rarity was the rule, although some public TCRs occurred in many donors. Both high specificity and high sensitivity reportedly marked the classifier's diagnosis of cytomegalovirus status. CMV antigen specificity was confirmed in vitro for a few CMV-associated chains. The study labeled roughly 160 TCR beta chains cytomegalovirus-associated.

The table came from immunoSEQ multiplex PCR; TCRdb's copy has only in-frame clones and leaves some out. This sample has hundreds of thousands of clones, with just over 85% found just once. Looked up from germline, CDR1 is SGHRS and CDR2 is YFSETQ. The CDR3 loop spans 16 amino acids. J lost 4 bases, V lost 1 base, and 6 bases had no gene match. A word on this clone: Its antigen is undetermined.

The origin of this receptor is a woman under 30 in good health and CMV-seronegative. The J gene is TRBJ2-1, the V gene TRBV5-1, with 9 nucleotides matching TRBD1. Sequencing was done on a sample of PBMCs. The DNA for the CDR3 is TGCGCCAGCAGCTTGTATGTGGACAGGGGTTACAATGAGCAGTTCTTC. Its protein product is CASSLYVDRGYNEQFF.